This T cell receptor beta chain was obtained from a study of T cell changes during pregnancy in multiple sclerosis. Trimming cost V 6 bases and J 7 bases, with 27 bases left between them. Germline lookup yields CDR1 SGHAT and CDR2 FQNNGV. The CDR3 is 17 residues long. Profiled with immunoSEQ multiplex PCR; TCRdb holds only in-frame clones, not every one. The table records more than 80,000 clones, around 93% of them present only once. This sequence was found in a female donor in good health, serving as a control in a pregnancy study. Some clones in this sample may be carry-over from other donors' samples. This sample comprised PBMCs, obtained in the first trimester of pregnancy. This chain joins TRBV11-2 and TRBJ1-1; D may be TRBD1 (5 bases). The CDR3 region is CASSHFESQGIIGEAFF. DNA for the CDR3: TGTGCCAGCAGTCACTTTGAGAGCCAGGGAATTATCGGTGAAGCTTTCTTT. The variable domain in full, completed from reference TRBV11-2 and TRBJ1-1, reads EAGVAQSPRYKIIEKRQSVAFWCNPISGHATLYWYQQILGQGPKLLIQFQNNGVVDDSQLPKDRFSAERLKGVDSTLKIQPAKLEDSAVYLCASSHFESQGIIGEAFFGQGTRLTVV.